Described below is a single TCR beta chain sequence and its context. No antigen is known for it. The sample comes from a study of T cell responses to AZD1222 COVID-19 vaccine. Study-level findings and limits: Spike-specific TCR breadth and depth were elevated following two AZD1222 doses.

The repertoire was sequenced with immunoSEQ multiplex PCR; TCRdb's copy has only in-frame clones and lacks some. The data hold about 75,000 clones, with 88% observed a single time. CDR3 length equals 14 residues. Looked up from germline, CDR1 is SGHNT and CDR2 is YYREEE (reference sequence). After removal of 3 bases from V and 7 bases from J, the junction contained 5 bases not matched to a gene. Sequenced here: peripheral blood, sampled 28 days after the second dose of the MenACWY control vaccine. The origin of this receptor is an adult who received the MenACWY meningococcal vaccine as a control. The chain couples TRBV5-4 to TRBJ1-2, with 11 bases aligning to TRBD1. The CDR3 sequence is CASSSPDRGLGYTF. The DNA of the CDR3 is TGTGCCAGCAGCTCCCCGGACAGGGGGCTTGGCTACACCTTC. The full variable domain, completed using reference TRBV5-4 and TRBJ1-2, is ETGVTQSPTHLIKTRGQQVTLRCSSQSGHNTVSWYQQALGQGPQFIFQYYREEENGRGNFPPRFSGLQFPNYSSELNVNALELDDSALYLCASSSPDRGLGYTFGSGTRLTVV.